This T cell receptor (beta chain) was observed in a study of blood T cell repertoires in COVID-19. A few counts support this clone. V lost 4 bases and J lost 7; bases outside the gene matches: 8. Germline loops: CDR1 SGHRS, CDR2 YFSETQ. This CDR3 has 15 amino acids. Sequencing used immunoSEQ multiplex PCR; TCRdb keeps in-frame clones, though not all of them. The sample holds some 150,000 clones; around 84% are singletons and the top ten take approximately 12%. What was sequenced was peripheral blood. The chain joins TRBV5-1 to TRBJ2-1; TRBD1 aligns across 10 bases. The source is a man in his 60s with active or convalescent COVID-19. CDR3 DNA sequence: TGCGCCAGCAGCCGACAGGGGGCGTACCCTAATGAGCAGTTCTTC. It is translated as CASSRQGAYPNEQFF.